These 31 T cell receptor beta chains originate from one sample sequenced in a study of blood T cell repertoires in COVID-19 (dated by TCRdb to 2020 to 2021). Library preparation was by the immunoSEQ multiplex PCR assay. TCRdb obtained this table from immuneACCESS and retained in-frame rearrangements with V and J assigned. These tables miss some clones; where compared with another copy, unresolved V genes account for less than half of the shortfall, and the remainder is unexplained. In this sample the table shows roughly 60,000 clones, less than 90% of which occur a single time. The leading ten clones occupy 16% of the sample. Sample: peripheral blood. Every receptor here comes from a man aged 60-69 years with COVID-19, enrolled during active disease.

This chain joins TRBV5-6 and TRBJ2-5; TRBD1 matches at 7 bases. Germline CDR1 and CDR2: SGHDT and YYEEEE. The CDR3 totals 13 residues. After removal of 10 bases from V and 1 base from J, the junction contained 7 bases not matched to a gene. The CDR3 DNA is TGTGCCGGCTCCCGGACAGGCCAAGAGACCCAGTACTTC. It specifies CAGSRTGQETQYF.

V and J are TRBV7-9 and TRBJ1-2, with D unresolved. The germline V and J ends were trimmed by 2 bases and 7 bases, with 8 bases remaining between them. The CDR3 is made up of 12 amino acids. The germline V gene has CDR1 SEHNR and CDR2 FQNEAQ (reference sequence). CDR3 loop: CASSLYESGYTF. The CDR3, as DNA: TGTGCCAGCAGCTTATACGAGAGTGGCTACACCTTC.

The rearrangement uses TRBV6-5 and TRBJ1-2; a weak D match, TRBD1 (6 bases). Germline V gene lookup returns CDR1 MNHEY and CDR2 SVGAGI. The V end was cut by 7 bases, the J end by 0 bases, with 9 bases between. This CDR3 is 13 amino acids long. The CDR3 loop reads CASTRTANYGYTF. DNA for the CDR3: TGTGCCAGCACCCGGACAGCTAACTATGGCTACACCTTC.

DNA for the CDR3: TGTGCCAGCAGCTCCACCGGGAGGGATCAGAACACTGAAGCTTTCTTT. Protein product: CASSSTGRDQNTEAFF. V usage is TRBV7-9 and J usage is TRBJ1-1; D is undetermined. The V gene lost 4 bases and the J gene lost 1 base, with 16 bases spanning the gap. This CDR3 comprises 16 residues. Germline CDR1 SEHNR, CDR2 FQNEAQ (reference sequence).

The CDR3 nucleotides read TGTGCCAGCCATTTTCGACTAGCGGGAGCCCCCCGCACAGATACGCAGTATTTT. Translating gives CASHFRLAGAPRTDTQYF. The V gene is TRBV2, the J gene TRBJ2-3; 12 nucleotides align to TRBD2. Losses at the gene ends were 8 bases for V and 1 base for J; bases not matched to a gene: 13. This CDR3 is 18 amino acids long. The germline V gene has CDR1 SNHLY and CDR2 FYNNEI.

This chain links TRBV12-3 or TRBV12-4 with TRBJ1-2; a possible D gene is TRBD1 (5 bases). Trimming took off 6 bases at V and 6 bases at J, with 11 bases between the two ends. The CDR3 length is 12 residues. The CDR3 DNA follows: TGTGCCAGCAGCTCAGGGTATGATGGCTACACCTTC. Residues: CASSSGYDGYTF.

V usage is TRBV19 and J usage is TRBJ1-4; 9 nucleotides align to TRBD1. CDR1 is LNHDA, CDR2 SQIVND, per germline (reference sequence). V shed 9 bases, J shed 7 bases, and the junction held 9 bases outside the gene matches. This CDR3 spans 14 amino acids. CDR3 protein: CASKPGQGLEKLFF. In nucleotides, the CDR3 is TGTGCCAGCAAGCCGGGACAGGGACTTGAAAAACTGTTTTTT.

DNA of the CDR3: TGTGCCAGCAGTCCCCCCTTCGGCTCCTACAATGAGCAGTTCTTC. Amino acid sequence: CASSPPFGSYNEQFF. The rearrangement uses TRBV7-9 and TRBJ2-1; no definite D call. The V gene's germline CDR1 is SEHNR and CDR2 FQNEAQ (reference sequence). V was pared by 6 bases and J by 0 bases, with 12 bases between. This CDR3 has 15 amino acids.

The chain uses TRBV6-5 and TRBJ1-5; 9 bases line up with TRBD1. The CDR3 length is 13 residues. J was trimmed by 7 bases and V by 7 bases; bases with no gene match: 5. Germline assignment: CDR1 MNHEY and CDR2 SVGAGI. The CDR3 bases are TGTGCCAGCATTGGGACAGGGTTACAGCCCCAGCATTTT. It translates to CASIGTGLQPQHF.

The CDR3 here is CASSLGRAGGNEKLFF. CDR3 in DNA: TGTGCCAGCAGCTTAGGCCGGGCAGGGGGTAATGAAAAACTGTTTTTT. The chain joins TRBV7-6 to TRBJ1-4; 7 bases align to TRBD1. Per the germline V gene, CDR1 is SGHVS and CDR2 is FNYEAQ. The CDR3 contains 16 residues. With 1 base clipped from V and 4 bases from J, the junction kept 6 bases outside the gene matches.

This clone was seen only a few times. At the DNA level, this CDR3 is encoded by other sequences in the same sample as well. The chain employs TRBV7-2 and TRBJ1-3, with D possibly being TRBD1 (5 bases). CDR3 length: 14 amino acids. CDR1 and CDR2 from the germline V gene are SGHTA and FQGNSA. The germline V and J ends were trimmed by 4 bases and 1 base, with 8 bases remaining between them. CDR3 residues: CASSSRQSGNTIYF. CDR3 DNA sequence: TGTGCCAGCAGCTCAAGACAGTCTGGAAACACCATATATTTT.

This rearrangement joins TRBV3-1 (or the pseudogene TRBV3-2) to TRBJ1-6; 8 bases agree with TRBD1. CDR3 length: 14 amino acids. Germline loops: CDR1 LGHDT, CDR2 YNNKEL (reference sequence). Germline trimming cut 5 bases from V and 7 bases from J; bases unmatched to any gene: 4. CDR3 DNA: TGTGCCAGCAGCACCCGGACAGGGAATTCACCCCTCCACTTT. It encodes CASSTRTGNSPLHF.

The chain combines TRBV29-1 with TRBJ1-1; 12 nucleotides line up with TRBD1. The CDR3 length is 16 residues. V shed 7 bases and J 4 bases; nucleotides not matched to a gene: 13. The V gene's germline CDR1 is SQVTM and CDR2 ANQGSEA. The CDR3 nucleotides read TGCAGCGCAGATCAAGGGACAGGGGGCGAAGGCACTGAAGCTTTCTTT. Encoded protein: CSADQGTGGEGTEAFF. Combining the CDR3 with reference TRBV29-1 and TRBJ1-1 gives the whole variable domain SAVISQKPSRDICQRGTSLTIQCQVDSQVTMMFWYRQQPGQSLTLIATANQGSEATYESGFVIDKFPISRPNLTFSTLTVSNMSPEDSSIYLCSADQGTGGEGTEAFFGQGTRLTVV.

The chain has TRBV3-1 (or the pseudogene TRBV3-2) and TRBJ1-3, with a possible D match to TRBD1 (5 bases). The V and J ends lost 2 bases and 2 bases respectively, with 16 bases between them. CDR1 and CDR2 from the germline V gene are LGHDT and YNNKEL (reference sequence). The CDR3 is 17 amino acids. CDR3 bases: TGTGCCAGCAGCCAAAGTTATCGGGGGTGGACTGGAAACACCATATATTTT. It encodes CASSQSYRGWTGNTIYF.

This chain connects TRBV11-2 to TRBJ2-7; 7 bases fit TRBD1. The CDR3 has 14 residues. V shed 3 bases, J shed 1 base, and the junction held 3 bases outside the gene matches. Per germline, CDR1 SGHAT and CDR2 FQNNGV. CDR3 coding DNA: TGTGCCAGCAGCTTCCGGGACAGATCCTACGAGCAGTACTTC. Translating gives CASSFRDRSYEQYF.

V usage is TRBV7-2 and J usage is TRBJ2-7; 8 bases line up with TRBD1. Germline CDR1 is SGHTA and CDR2 is FQGNSA. CDR3 length equals 14 residues. The junction had 6 bases not matched to a gene; V was cut back by 1 base and J by 7 bases. CDR3 residues: CASSLGTGLGEQYF. DNA of the CDR3: TGTGCCAGCAGCTTAGGGACAGGGCTTGGGGAGCAGTACTTC.

The V and J genes are TRBV3-1 (or the pseudogene TRBV3-2) and TRBJ1-3, with unresolved D. Trimming cost V 0 bases and J 0 bases, with 9 bases left between them. The CDR3 spans 16 residues. In germline, CDR1 is LGHDT, CDR2 YNNKEL (reference sequence). CDR3 nucleotide sequence: TGTGCCAGCAGCCAAGAGATCGGTAGCTCTGGAAACACCATATATTTT. Translation gives CASSQEIGSSGNTIYF.

The chain couples TRBV5-6 to TRBJ2-7; tentative D call: TRBD2 (5 bases). The CDR3 is 14 residues long. Per germline, CDR1 SGHDT and CDR2 YYEEEE. Trimming left V 2 bases short and J 3 bases short, with 12 bases between. This chain's CDR3 is CASSLGSAGYEQYF. The DNA for the CDR3 is TGTGCCAGCAGCTTAGGTAGCGCGGGCTACGAGCAGTACTTC.

This chain joins TRBV7-3 and TRBJ2-6; D is perhaps TRBD1 (6 bases). The CDR3 runs 13 residues. Germline V CDR1 and CDR2: SGHTA, FQGTGA. Trimming cost V 5 bases and J 15 bases, with 17 bases left between them. The DNA of the CDR3 is TGTGCCAGCAGCCTCGGACAGACCGTGGACCTGACTTTC. Protein product: CASSLGQTVDLTF. The entire variable domain, with the rest obtained from reference TRBV7-3 and TRBJ2-6, is as follows: GAGVSQTPSNKVTEKGKYVELRCDPISGHTALYWYRQSLGQGPEFLIYFQGTGAADDSGLPNDRFFAVRPEGSVSTLKIQRTERGDSAVYLCASSLGQTVDLTFGAGSRLTVL.

This clone was seen once. This sequence joins TRBV6-6 and TRBJ2-7, with D perhaps TRBD1 (5 bases). There are 14 residues in the CDR3. CDR1 is MNHNY, CDR2 SVGAGI, per germline (reference sequence). Deletions cut 7 bases from V and 2 bases from J, with 15 bases between. The DNA for the CDR3 is TGTGCCAGCACAACGGGTCAGGGCACCTACGAGCAGTACTTC. This codes for CASTTGQGTYEQYF.

This clone was seen only once. This chain connects TRBV7-7 to TRBJ2-5; 11 bases agree with TRBD2. The ends lost 4 bases at V and 8 bases at J; junction bases unmatched: 6. Germline CDR1 and CDR2: SSHAT and FNYEAQ (reference sequence). The CDR3 runs to 14 residues. The CDR3 bases are TGTGCCAGCAGCTCCTTAGCGGGGGGGGTTACCCAGTACTTC. Translated: CASSSLAGGVTQYF.

This chain links TRBV6-5 with TRBJ1-2; D gene uncertain. Trimming left V 2 bases short and J 4 bases short, with 11 bases between. Germline-derived CDR1 and CDR2 are MNHEY and SVGAGI. This CDR3 comprises 14 residues. The CDR3 sequence is CASSYKYGGYGYTF. The CDR3 region has the DNA TGTGCCAGCAGTTACAAGTACGGAGGCTATGGCTACACCTTC.

The CDR3 sequence is CASRLTGGANSPLHF. CDR3 DNA: TGTGCCAGCAGGCTGACAGGGGGCGCGAATTCACCCCTCCACTTT. The chain has TRBV6-5 and TRBJ1-6, with TRBD1 matching over 10 bases. CDR1 and CDR2 (germline): MNHEY, SVGAGI. V was clipped by 6 bases and J by 7 bases; unmatched bases: 6. The CDR3 contains 15 residues.

The V call is TRBV16, the J call TRBJ1-1; 7 nucleotides line up with TRBD1. Trimming at V came to 4 bases and at J to 3 bases, leaving 5 bases not matched to a gene. The germline V gene encodes CDR1 KGHSY and CDR2 FQNENV. The CDR3 sequence is 14 residues long. Here the CDR3 reads CASSRTTGYTEAFF. The CDR3 DNA reads TGTGCCAGCAGCCGAACGACAGGGTACACTGAAGCTTTCTTT.

The chain uses TRBV23-1 and TRBJ2-4; 7 positions agree with TRBD1. TRBV23-1 is assigned to the ORF class and has an uncertain function. This CDR3 region has 13 residues. The V gene end was trimmed by 6 bases and the J gene end by 7 bases; junction bases not matched to a gene: 6. The CDR3 sequence: CASRDRESNIQYF. The CDR3, as DNA: TGCGCCAGCAGAGACAGGGAATCTAACATTCAGTACTTC.

J is TRBJ2-3 and V is TRBV27, with D uncertain. The CDR3 is made up of 14 amino acids. V was shortened by 7 bases and J by 4 bases, with 15 bases between the two germline ends. CDR1 and CDR2 from the germline V gene are MNHEY and SMNVEV (reference sequence). CDR3 residues: CASNRWSDADTQYF. CDR3 sequence (DNA): TGTGCCAGCAATAGATGGAGCGACGCAGATACGCAGTATTTT.

CDR3 DNA sequence: TGTGCCAGCAGTGAAGCGGTCGGGAGGGTGGTTAAAAACATTCAGTACTTC. This codes for CASSEAVGRVVKNIQYF. The chain links TRBV6-1 to TRBJ2-4, with TRBD2 matching over 8 bases. Looked up from germline, CDR1 is MNHNS and CDR2 is SASEGT. CDR3 length equals 17 residues. The junction had 8 bases not matched to a gene; V was cut back by 0 bases and J by 4 bases.

Concerning this clone itself: The same CDR3 also results from other DNA sequences found in this sample. The chain carries TRBV6-1 and TRBJ2-1; 10 bases line up with TRBD2. Germline CDR1 and CDR2: MNHNS and SASEGT. This CDR3 is built from 16 residues. V lost 1 base and J lost 5; bases outside the gene matches: 5. The CDR3 protein is CASSEVLLAGNNEQFF. Here the CDR3 DNA reads TGTGCCAGCAGTGAAGTGCTACTAGCGGGAAACAATGAGCAGTTCTTC.

V usage is TRBV7-2 and J usage is TRBJ1-1; no clear D. CDR1 and CDR2 (germline): SGHTA, FQGNSA. The CDR3 spans 15 residues. Trimming stripped 5 bases from V and 1 base from J, with 14 bases between. The CDR3 nucleotides read TGTGCCAGCAGCCGCCCGCTAAGAGGGAACACTGAAGCTTTCTTT. It yields the protein CASSRPLRGNTEAFF.

This clone was observed a single time. This rearrangement joins TRBV10-1 to TRBJ2-2, with TRBD2 identical over 11 bases. CDR3 length: 14 residues. After removal of 8 bases from V and 1 base from J, the junction contained 0 bases not matched to a gene. The germline V gene encodes CDR1 WNHNN and CDR2 SYGVQD (reference sequence). As DNA, the CDR3 is TGCGCCAGCGGGACTAGCGGGAACACCGGGGAGCTGTTTTTT. Its translation: CASGTSGNTGELFF.

Remarks on this clone: A junction end diverges from the germline sequence, so it may reflect a read error. J is TRBJ2-2 and V is TRBV24-1; 7 bases are a match to TRBD1. CDR3 length equals 17 residues. Germline lookup yields CDR1 KGHDR and CDR2 SFDVKD. Here the CDR3 DNA reads TGTGCCGCCAGTGACACTCGGACAGGCGAGAACACCGGGGAGCTGTTTTTT. This sequence encodes CAASDTRTGENTGELFF.